Listed below are T cell receptor beta chains from one sample, sequenced in a study of CD8+CD57+ T cells in acquired aplastic anemia. TCRdb re-derived calls from the reads in MiXCR, one entry per CDR3 protein. The table has 200,000 to 250,000 distinct CDR3 sequences, about 60% seen once. Sequenced: sorted CD4+, CD8+, or CD8+CD57+ T cells (not recorded which) from PBMCs. These receptors came from a human donor with aplastic anemia. CDR3s include the opening cysteine and the closing phenylalanine or tryptophan. Each record gives: J gene, D gene, clone size, V gene, CDR3 protein, CDR3 DNA. D genes are given only for firm matches. Size is omitted from some rows. Given values are once, few, many or a class for expanded clones.

>TRBJ1-1|NA|NA|TRBV29-1
CSVGGGVNTGAFF
TGCAGCGTTGGGGGGGGCGTGAACACTGGAGCTTTCTTT
>TRBJ1-6|TRBD1|NA|TRBV7-8
CASNRDRVNSPLHF
TGTGCCAGCAACAGGGACAGGGTTAATTCACCCCTCCACTTT
>TRBJ2-7|TRBD1|NA|TRBV15
CATSVGGGGEQYF
TGTGCCACCAGCGTAGGGGGCGGAGGCGAGCAGTACTTC
>TRBJ2-7|NA|NA|TRBV29-1
CSAWKAGEQYF
TGCAGCGCGTGGAAGGCAGGGGAGCAGTACTTC
>TRBJ2-3|TRBD2|NA|TRBV20-1
CSARASGGTDTQYF
TGCAGTGCTAGAGCTAGCGGGGGGACAGATACGCAGTATTTT
>TRBJ2-7|NA|NA|TRBV20-1
CSAAPSPDLYEQYF
TGCAGTGCCGCCCCCTCTCCTGACCTCTACGAGCAGTACTTC
>TRBJ1-1|NA|many|TRBV2
CASSVGAGLNTEAFF
TGTGCCAGCAGTGTCGGGGCGGGGCTGAACACTGAAGCTTTCTTT
>TRBJ2-5|NA|NA|TRBV6-5
CASSTGTIQETQYF
TGTGCCAGCAGCACCGGGACCATCCAAGAGACCCAGTACTTC
>TRBJ1-3|TRBD1|NA|TRBV7-8
CASSLASGGGNTIYF
TGTGCCAGCAGCTTAGCTTCAGGGGGTGGAAACACCATATATTTT
>TRBJ2-7|NA|NA|TRBV20-1
CSARDGASLSYEQYF
TGCAGTGCTAGAGATGGTGCATCTCTCTCCTACGAGCAGTACTTC
>TRBJ1-2|NA|few|TRBV2
CASSEGVGYGYTF
TGTGCCAGCAGTGAGGGGGTGGGCTATGGCTACACCTTC
>TRBJ2-1|TRBD2|NA|TRBV13
CASSLYGGRTNNEQFF
TGTGCCAGCAGCTTATATGGCGGGAGAACGAACAATGAGCAGTTCTTC
>TRBJ2-1|NA|NA|TRBV20-1
CSAFWGSGEQFF
TGCAGTGCTTTTTGGGGCTCAGGGGAGCAGTTCTTC
>TRBJ2-2|NA|NA|TRBV15
CATSMSRGPYNEQFFGPGWMFF
NA